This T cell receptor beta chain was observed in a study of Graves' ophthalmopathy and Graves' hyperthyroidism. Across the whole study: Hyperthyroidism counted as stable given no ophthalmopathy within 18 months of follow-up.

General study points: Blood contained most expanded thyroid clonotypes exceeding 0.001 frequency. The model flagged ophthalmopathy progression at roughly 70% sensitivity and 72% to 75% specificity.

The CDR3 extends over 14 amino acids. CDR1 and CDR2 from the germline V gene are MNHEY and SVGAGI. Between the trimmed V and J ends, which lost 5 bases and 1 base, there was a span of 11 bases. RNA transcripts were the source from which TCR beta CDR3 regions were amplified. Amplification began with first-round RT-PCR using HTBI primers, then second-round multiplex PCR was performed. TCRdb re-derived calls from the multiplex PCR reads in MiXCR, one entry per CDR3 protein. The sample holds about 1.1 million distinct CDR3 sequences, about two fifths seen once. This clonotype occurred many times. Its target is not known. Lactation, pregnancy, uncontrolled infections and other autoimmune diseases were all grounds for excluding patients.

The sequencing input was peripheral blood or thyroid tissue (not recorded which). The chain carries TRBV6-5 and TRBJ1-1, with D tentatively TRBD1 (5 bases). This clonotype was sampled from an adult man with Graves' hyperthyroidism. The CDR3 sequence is CASSDVGQNTEAFF. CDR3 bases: TGTGCCAGCAGTGATGTCGGACAGAACACTGAAGCTTTCTTT.